A single sample is the source of the 2 T cell receptor beta chains below, sequenced in a study of vaccination and CD4 T cells after COVID-19. Sequence data for DNA of cultured CD4+ T cells were generated by the Oncomine TCR Beta short-read assay. TCRdb independently ran MiXCR on the PCR reads; one entry per CDR3 protein. The sample lists tens of thousands of distinct CDR3 sequences; 28% were seen once. Antigens of these TCRs are unknown. Time point: late sampling 161 to 241 days after vaccination in a few convalescent patients. Treatment in this sample: approximately 9-day PBMC culture with coronavirus spike peptide pools or control peptides (ViraFEST assay). Source: CD4+ T cells from blood, cultured in vitro, taken about 7 months after SARS-CoV-2 vaccination. Receptors originate from a human donor who had recovered from COVID-19.

The chain's CDR3 is CASKWTSGSYNEQFF. In DNA form, the CDR3 reads TGCGCCAGCAAATGGACTAGCGGGAGCTACAATGAGCAGTTCTTC. This chain connects TRBV5-1 to TRBJ2-1; 13 bases map to TRBD2. The CDR3 totals 15 residues. V lost 6 bases, J lost 3 bases, and 3 bases stayed unmatched. The germline V gene encodes CDR1 SGHRS and CDR2 YFSETQ.

This clonotype has only a few counts. The rearrangement uses TRBV6-1 and TRBJ2-7; possible D gene TRBD1, 6 bases. The germline gives CDR1 MNHNS, CDR2 SASEGT. Between the trimmed V and J ends, which lost 1 base and 1 base, there was a span of 14 bases. The CDR3 contains 16 residues. The CDR3 loop is CASSEDIGTPSYEQYF. As DNA, the CDR3 is TGTGCCAGCAGTGAAGATATAGGGACACCTTCCTACGAGCAGTACTTC.